This is a list of T cell receptor beta chains from one sample in a study of cytomegalovirus exposure and HLA in healthy donors. Profiling relied on immunoSEQ multiplex PCR, and the TCRdb table lists in-frame clones only, not all of them. Of more than 85,000 clones listed, around 85% are singletons. The sequencing sample was made of PBMCs. These receptors originate from a man aged 25 to 40 in good health and CMV-seropositive. Both conserved end residues are part of each CDR3. Each record gives: V gene, clone size, J gene, CDR3 protein. Some rows have no size entry. The others give once, few or many, or a class for an expanded clone.

V: TRBV5-1; size: -; J: TRBJ2-2; CDR3: CASSLVTAENTGELFF
V: TRBV7-7; size: -; J: TRBJ1-6; CDR3: CASSLSVESPLHF
V: TRBV7-2; size: -; J: TRBJ1-6; CDR3: CASSLSNPQGISSPLHF
V: TRBV7-3; size: -; J: TRBJ2-1; CDR3: CASSWDLATGGGEQFF
V: TRBV7-9; size: -; J: TRBJ2-7; CDR3: CASSFGTSVSYEQYF
V: TRBV15; size: -; J: TRBJ1-3; CDR3: CATSILSGNTIYF
V: TRBV28; size: -; J: TRBJ2-5; CDR3: CASSPTATRETQYF
V: TRBV6-5; size: -; J: TRBJ2-1; CDR3: CASSYGAGISYNEQFF
V: TRBV6-1; size: -; J: TRBJ1-5; CDR3: CASINQGQPQHF
V: TRBV5-1; size: few; J: TRBJ1-1; CDR3: CASSGQGGTEAFF
V: TRBV4-1; size: -; J: TRBJ2-3; CDR3: CASSPADSTDTQYF
V: TRBV2; size: -; J: TRBJ2-1; CDR3: CASRGTGMYNEQFF
V: TRBV7-2; size: few; J: TRBJ2-1; CDR3: CASSRGGKASEQFF
V: TRBV25-1; size: -; J: TRBJ1-1; CDR3: CASSDLWGGEAFF
V: TRBV5-1; size: -; J: TRBJ1-2; CDR3: CASSLETQGDGYTF
V: TRBV5-8; size: -; J: TRBJ1-1; CDR3: CASSRPWTGVPEAFF
V: TRBV28; size: -; J: TRBJ1-6; CDR3: CASSPKFRQTLTDSYNSPLHF
V: TRBV19; size: -; J: TRBJ1-1; CDR3: CASSTREKNTEAFF